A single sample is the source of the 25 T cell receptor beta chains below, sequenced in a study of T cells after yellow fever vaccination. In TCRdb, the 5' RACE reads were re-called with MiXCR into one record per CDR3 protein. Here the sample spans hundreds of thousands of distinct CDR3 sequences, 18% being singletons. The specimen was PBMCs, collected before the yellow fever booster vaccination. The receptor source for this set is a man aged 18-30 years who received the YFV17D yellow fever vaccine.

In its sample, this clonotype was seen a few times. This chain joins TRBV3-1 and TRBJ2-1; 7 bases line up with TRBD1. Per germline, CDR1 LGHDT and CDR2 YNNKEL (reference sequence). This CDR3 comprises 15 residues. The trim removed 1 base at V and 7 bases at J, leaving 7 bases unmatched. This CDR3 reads CASSQVRGLSNEQFF. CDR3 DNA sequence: TGTGCCAGCAGCCAAGTTAGGGGGCTTAGTAATGAGCAGTTCTTC.

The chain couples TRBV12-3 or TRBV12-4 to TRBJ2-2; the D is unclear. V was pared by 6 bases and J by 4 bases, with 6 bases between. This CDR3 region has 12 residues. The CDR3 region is CASRAGTGELFF. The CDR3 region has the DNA TGTGCCAGCAGGGCCGGCACCGGGGAGCTGTTTTTT.

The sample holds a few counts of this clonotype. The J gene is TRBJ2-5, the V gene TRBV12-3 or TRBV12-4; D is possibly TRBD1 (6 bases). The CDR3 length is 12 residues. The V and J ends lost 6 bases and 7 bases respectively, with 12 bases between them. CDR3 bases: TGTGCCAGCAGAAATACAGGGATGACCCAGTACTTC. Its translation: CASRNTGMTQYF.

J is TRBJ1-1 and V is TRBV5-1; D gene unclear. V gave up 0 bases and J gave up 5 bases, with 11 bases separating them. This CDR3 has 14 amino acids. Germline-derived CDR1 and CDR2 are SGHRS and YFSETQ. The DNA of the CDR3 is TGCGCCAGCAGCTTGGAAAAAGTTTGGACTGAAGCTTTCTTT. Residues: CASSLEKVWTEAFF.

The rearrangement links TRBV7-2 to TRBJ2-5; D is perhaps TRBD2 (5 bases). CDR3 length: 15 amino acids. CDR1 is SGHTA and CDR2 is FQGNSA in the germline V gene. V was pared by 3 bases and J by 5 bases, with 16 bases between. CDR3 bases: TGTGCCAGCAGCTTCCGGGCAACGGAGGCTGAGACCCAGTACTTC. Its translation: CASSFRATEAETQYF.

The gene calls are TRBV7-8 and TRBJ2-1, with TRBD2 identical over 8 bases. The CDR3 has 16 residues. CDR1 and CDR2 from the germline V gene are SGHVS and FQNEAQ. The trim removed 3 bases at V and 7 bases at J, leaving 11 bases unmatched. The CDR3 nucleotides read TGTGCCAGCAGCTTTATCGGCGGGGGGTACTCGAATGAGCAGTTCTTC. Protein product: CASSFIGGGYSNEQFF.

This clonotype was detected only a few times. DNA of the CDR3: TGCAGCGTTGAGGGGTCATTACCTGACATGAACACTGAAGCTTTCTTT. Translating gives CSVEGSLPDMNTEAFF. This rearrangement joins TRBV29-1 to TRBJ1-1; D gene unclear. Trimming took off 3 bases at V and 0 bases at J, with 17 bases between the two ends. The CDR3 extends over 16 amino acids. Germline V lookup: CDR1 SQVTM, CDR2 ANQGSEA.

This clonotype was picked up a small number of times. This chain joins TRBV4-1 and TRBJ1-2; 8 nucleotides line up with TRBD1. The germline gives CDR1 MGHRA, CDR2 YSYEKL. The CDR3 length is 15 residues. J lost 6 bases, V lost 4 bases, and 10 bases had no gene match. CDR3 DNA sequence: TGCGCCAGCAGCCGATACCAGGGGGCAGGGGATGGCTACACCTTC. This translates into CASSRYQGAGDGYTF.

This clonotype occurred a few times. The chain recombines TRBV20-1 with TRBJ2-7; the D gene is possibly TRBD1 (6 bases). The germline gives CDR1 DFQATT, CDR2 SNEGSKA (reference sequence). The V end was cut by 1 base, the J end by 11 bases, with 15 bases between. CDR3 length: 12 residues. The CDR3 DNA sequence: TGCAGTGCTAGAGGGGTAGGGACAAAGGAGTACTTC. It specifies CSARGVGTKEYF.

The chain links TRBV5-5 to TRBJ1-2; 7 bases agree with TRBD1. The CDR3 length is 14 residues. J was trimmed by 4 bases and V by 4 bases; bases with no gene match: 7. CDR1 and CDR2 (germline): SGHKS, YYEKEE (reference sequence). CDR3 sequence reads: CASSRGDSSYGYTF. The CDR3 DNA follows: TGTGCCAGCAGCCGGGGGGACAGTTCCTATGGCTACACCTTC.

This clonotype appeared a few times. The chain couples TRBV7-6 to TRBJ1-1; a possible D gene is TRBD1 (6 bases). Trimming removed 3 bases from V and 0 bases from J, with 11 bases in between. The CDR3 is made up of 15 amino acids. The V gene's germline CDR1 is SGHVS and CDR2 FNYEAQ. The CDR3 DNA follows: TGTGCCAGCAGCTTGAGGGGGGCTGTGAACACTGAAGCTTTCTTT. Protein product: CASSLRGAVNTEAFF.

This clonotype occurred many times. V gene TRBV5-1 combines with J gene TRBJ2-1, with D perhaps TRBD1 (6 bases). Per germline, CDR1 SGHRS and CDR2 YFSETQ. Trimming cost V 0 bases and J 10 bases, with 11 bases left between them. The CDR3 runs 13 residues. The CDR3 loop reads CASSLEQGVEQFF. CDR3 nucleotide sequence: TGCGCCAGCAGCTTGGAACAGGGAGTGGAGCAGTTCTTC.

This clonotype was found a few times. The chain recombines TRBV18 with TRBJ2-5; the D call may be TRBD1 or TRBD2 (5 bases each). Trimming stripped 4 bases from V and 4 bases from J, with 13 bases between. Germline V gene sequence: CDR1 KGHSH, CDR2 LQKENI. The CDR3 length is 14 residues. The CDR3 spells CASSRGAVAETQYF. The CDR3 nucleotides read TGTGCCAGCTCACGAGGGGCGGTGGCAGAGACCCAGTACTTC.

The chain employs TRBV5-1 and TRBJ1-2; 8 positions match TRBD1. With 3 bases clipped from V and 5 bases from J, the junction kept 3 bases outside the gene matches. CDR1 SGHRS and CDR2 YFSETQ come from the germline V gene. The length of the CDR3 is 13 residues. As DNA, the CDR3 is TGCGCCAGCAGCTACACAGGGGGGTATGGCTACACCTTC. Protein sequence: CASSYTGGYGYTF.

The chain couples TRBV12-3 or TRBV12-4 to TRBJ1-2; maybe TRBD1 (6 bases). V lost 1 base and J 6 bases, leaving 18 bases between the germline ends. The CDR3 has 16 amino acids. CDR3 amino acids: CASSLGSAGQRDGYTF. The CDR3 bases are TGTGCCAGCAGTTTAGGTTCGGCAGGACAGAGAGATGGCTACACCTTC.

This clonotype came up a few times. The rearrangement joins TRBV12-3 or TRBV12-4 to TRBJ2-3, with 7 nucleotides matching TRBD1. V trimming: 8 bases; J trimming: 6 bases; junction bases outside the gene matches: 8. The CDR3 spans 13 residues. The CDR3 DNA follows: TGTGCCAGCCGAGAGGGGGCTGTGGATACGCAGTATTTT. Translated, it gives CASREGAVDTQYF.

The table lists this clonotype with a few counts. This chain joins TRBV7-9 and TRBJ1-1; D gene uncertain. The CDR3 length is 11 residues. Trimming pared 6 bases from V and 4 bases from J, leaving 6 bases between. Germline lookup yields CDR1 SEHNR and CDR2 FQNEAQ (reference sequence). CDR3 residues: CASRLSTEAFF. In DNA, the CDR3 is TGTGCCAGCAGATTAAGCACTGAAGCTTTCTTT.

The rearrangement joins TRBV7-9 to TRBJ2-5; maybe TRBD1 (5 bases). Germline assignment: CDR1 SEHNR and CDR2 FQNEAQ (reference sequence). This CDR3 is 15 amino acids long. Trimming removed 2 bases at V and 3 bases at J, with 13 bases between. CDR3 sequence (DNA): TGTGCCAGCAGCTTACCAGGGAACCTTAAAGAGACCCAGTACTTC. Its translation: CASSLPGNLKETQYF.

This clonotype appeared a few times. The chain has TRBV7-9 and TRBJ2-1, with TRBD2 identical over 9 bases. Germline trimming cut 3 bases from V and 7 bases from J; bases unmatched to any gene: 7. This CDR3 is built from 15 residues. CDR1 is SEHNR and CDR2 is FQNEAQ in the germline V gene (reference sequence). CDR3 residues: CASSFPPTSGNEQFF. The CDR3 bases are TGTGCCAGCAGCTTCCCCCCGACTAGCGGAAATGAGCAGTTCTTC.

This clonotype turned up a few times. CDR3 residues: CASSQGAGTGDEKLFF. The CDR3 coding sequence is TGTGCCAGCAGCCAAGGAGCCGGGACAGGGGATGAAAAACTGTTTTTT. The J gene is TRBJ1-4, the V gene TRBV3-1; 10 bases are a match to TRBD1. This CDR3 has 16 residues. The germline V gene has CDR1 LGHDT and CDR2 YNNKEL (reference sequence). V lost 1 base to trimming and J lost 6 bases; unmatched junction nucleotides: 5.

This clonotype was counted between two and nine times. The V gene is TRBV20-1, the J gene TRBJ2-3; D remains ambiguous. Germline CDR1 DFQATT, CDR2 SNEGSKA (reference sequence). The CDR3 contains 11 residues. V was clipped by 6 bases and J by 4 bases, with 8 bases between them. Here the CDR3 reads CSATASDTQYF. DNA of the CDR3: TGCAGTGCGACCGCGTCAGATACGCAGTATTTT.

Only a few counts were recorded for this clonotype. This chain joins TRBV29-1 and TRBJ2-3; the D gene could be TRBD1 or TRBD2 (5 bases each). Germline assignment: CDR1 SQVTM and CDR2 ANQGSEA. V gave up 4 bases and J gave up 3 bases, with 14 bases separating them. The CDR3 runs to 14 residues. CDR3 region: CSVGGDLRTDTQYF. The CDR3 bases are TGCAGCGTTGGAGGGGACCTCAGAACAGATACGCAGTATTTT.

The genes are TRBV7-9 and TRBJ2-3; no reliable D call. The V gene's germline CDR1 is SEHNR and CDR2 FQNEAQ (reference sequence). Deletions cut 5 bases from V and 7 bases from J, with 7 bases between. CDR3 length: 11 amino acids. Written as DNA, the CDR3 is TGTGCCAGCAGCCCCGGGCATACGCAGTATTTT. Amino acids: CASSPGHTQYF.

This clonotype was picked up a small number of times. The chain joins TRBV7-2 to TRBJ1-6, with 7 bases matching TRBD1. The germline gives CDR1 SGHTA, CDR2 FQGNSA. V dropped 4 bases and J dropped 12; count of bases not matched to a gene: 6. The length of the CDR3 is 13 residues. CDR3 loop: CASSSQGGGPLHF. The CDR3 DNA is TGTGCCAGCAGCTCCCAGGGGGGGGGACCCCTCCACTTT.

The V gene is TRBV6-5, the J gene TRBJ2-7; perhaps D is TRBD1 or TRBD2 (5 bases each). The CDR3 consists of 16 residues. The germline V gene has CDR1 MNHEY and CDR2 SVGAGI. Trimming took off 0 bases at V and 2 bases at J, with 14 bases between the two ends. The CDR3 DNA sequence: TGTGCCAGCAGTTACTCGATATCGGGGCTCACCTACGAGCAGTACTTC. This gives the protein CASSYSISGLTYEQYF.